These T cell receptor beta chains were read from a single sample in a study of vaccination and CD4 T cells after COVID-19. Their antigens remain unidentified. MiXCR, run by TCRdb on the PCR reads, gives a single entry per CDR3 protein. The table records some 16,000 distinct CDR3 sequences, approximately 70% of them present only once. Source material: CD4+ T cells from blood, cultured in vitro. The receptors were sampled from a human donor who had recovered from COVID-19. Each CDR3 is given with its conserved first and last residue. A D gene is named only where the DNA matches it firmly. Where a row states a size, it is once, few, many or the class of an expanded clone; other rows omit it.

d_gene	abundance	v_gene	j_gene	CDR3nt	CDR3aa
NA	few	TRBV24-1	TRBJ1-5	TGTGCCACCAGTGATGGATCAGGGGATCAGCCCCAGCATTTT	CATSDGSGDQPQHF
TRBD2	NA	TRBV7-7	TRBJ2-5	TGTGCTAGCAGCCCCGGCGGGAGTAACCAAGAGACCCAGTACTTC	CASSPGGSNQETQYF
NA	few	TRBV7-8	TRBJ1-2	TGTGCCAGCAGCTTAGGAAGAAGGGACTATGGCTACACCTTC	CASSLGRRDYGYTF
TRBD2	NA	TRBV28	TRBJ2-7	TGTGCCAGCAGCTATTCATGGGAGCGGGAGACTCCGTCCTACGAGCAGTACTTC	CASSYSWERETPSYEQYF
NA	NA	TRBV28	TRBJ1-1	TGTGCCAGCAGTTCACCAGGTTGGGGCCGAATGAACACTGAAGCTTTCTTT	CASSSPGWGRMNTEAFF
NA	NA	TRBV20-1	TRBJ1-5	TGCAGTGCTCTCGACAGCTTCAATCAGCCCCAGCATTTT	CSALDSFNQPQHF
NA	few	TRBV7-2	TRBJ2-2	TGTGCCAGCAGCTTATACTCCACCGGGGAGCTGTTTTTT	CASSLYSTGELFF
TRBD2	NA	TRBV7-2	TRBJ2-3	TGTGCCAGCAGCTCAACTTTAGCGGGAGCAGGAACGCAGTATTTT	CASSSTLAGAGTQYF
NA	NA	TRBV6-5	TRBJ2-3	TGTGCCAGCAGTTACCAAATCCGTACAGATACGCAGTATTTT	CASSYQIRTDTQYF
NA	NA	TRBV6-1	TRBJ1-4	TGTGCCAGCAGTGAACTGTGGACCTCCCTGTTTTTT	CASSELWTSLFF
NA	NA	TRBV20-1	TRBJ2-7	TGCAGTGCTCCGAAGGGGAACGAGCAGTACTTC	CSAPKGNEQYF
NA	NA	TRBV24-1	TRBJ1-2	TGTGCCACCAGTGAACGGACAGACGTGGGCTACACCTTC	CATSERTDVGYTF
TRBD2	NA	TRBV20-1	TRBJ2-1	TGCAGTGCTCCAAGGACTAGCGGACCCTACAATGAGCAGTTCTTC	CSAPRTSGPYNEQFF
TRBD2	NA	TRBV4-3	TRBJ2-1	TGCGCCAGCAGCCAAGACGGGGGACTAGCGGGAGCAGATGAGCAGTTCTTC	CASSQDGGLAGADEQFF
NA	NA	TRBV7-2	TRBJ2-5	TGTGCCAGCAGCTTAGCGGGACGGAGAGAGACCCAGTACTTC	CASSLAGRRETQYF
NA	NA	TRBV12-3/TRBV12-4	TRBJ2-2	TGTGCCAGCTCCCCTGCCCTGGCGAACACCGGGGAGCTGTTTTTT	CASSPALANTGELFF
TRBD2	NA	TRBV20-1	TRBJ2-1	TGCAGTGCCCGACTAGCGGGTAGCGACAATGAGCAGTTCTTC	CSARLAGSDNEQFF
TRBD1	NA	TRBV7-9	TRBJ2-5	TGTGCCAGCAGCTTAGCCCAGACAGGGGGCGGGGAGACCCAGTACTTC	CASSLAQTGGGETQYF
NA	NA	TRBV6-2/TRBV6-3	TRBJ1-1	TGTGCCAGCAGTTCCCGGGGGGGGTACACTGAAGCTTTCTTT	CASSSRGGYTEAFF
NA	NA	TRBV7-6	TRBJ2-1	TGTGCCAGCAGCTTAGTGACGGAGAATGAGCAGTTCTTC	CASSLVTENEQFF
TRBD1	once	TRBV28	TRBJ1-5	TGTGCCAGCAGTTTCCGTGGACAGGGGGCGTTGGAGCCCCAGCATTTT	CASSFRGQGALEPQHF
NA	NA	TRBV28	TRBJ1-5	TGTGCCAGCGAGGTCCCGACTAGCAATCAGCCCCAGCATTTT	CASEVPTSNQPQHF
NA	NA	TRBV2	TRBJ1-2	TGTGCCAGCAGAAGGACAGACCCTAACTATGGCTACACCTTC	CASRRTDPNYGYTF
NA	NA	TRBV7-2	TRBJ2-5	TGTGCCAGCAGCTTAGGCGGCCGACAAGAGACCCAGTACTTC	CASSLGGRQETQYF
NA	NA	TRBV7-2	TRBJ1-2	TGTGCCAGCATCCTACCGGACTGGGGAACCTATGGCTACACCTTC	CASILPDWGTYGYTF
NA	few	TRBV7-2	TRBJ2-5	TGTGCCAGCAGCTTATTTGGCCAGCAAGAGACCCAGTACTTC	CASSLFGQQETQYF
TRBD1	NA	TRBV5-1	TRBJ2-7	TGCGCCAGCAGCACTAGGACAGGGTCAGGCGAGCAGTACTTC	CASSTRTGSGEQYF
NA	few	TRBV2	TRBJ1-5	TGTGCCAGCAGTGGTCGGCGGTTTAGCAATCAGCCCCAGCATTTT	CASSGRRFSNQPQHF
TRBD2	NA	TRBV20-1	TRBJ2-3	TGCAGTGCTAGAGATTGGGCTAGCGGGAAGGGAGATACGCAGTATTTT	CSARDWASGKGDTQYF
TRBD1	once	TRBV28	TRBJ2-5	TGTGCCAGCAAGCGGACGACAGGGGCCTTAGGGGAGACCCAGTACTTC	CASKRTTGALGETQYF
NA	NA	TRBV20-1	TRBJ1-1	TGCAGTGCGCCGGGACGGATGAACACTGAAGCTTTCTTT	CSAPGRMNTEAFF
NA	NA	TRBV15	TRBJ1-4	TGTGCCACCAGCAGATCCCTCGGAAGGGAAAAACTGTTTTTT	CATSRSLGREKLFF
NA	NA	TRBV6-4	TRBJ2-3	TGTGCCAGCAGTGACTCAGGAGCGGGCACAGATACGCAGTATTTT	CASSDSGAGTDTQYF
NA	few	TRBV6-2/TRBV6-3	TRBJ1-1	TGTGCCAGCAGGGTCACTACTGAAGCTTTCTTT	CASRVTTEAFF
NA	NA	TRBV15	TRBJ2-6	TGTGCCACCAGCCTACACTCTGGGGCCAACGTCCTGACTTTC	CATSLHSGANVLTF
NA	NA	TRBV7-6	TRBJ2-5	TGTGCCAGCAGCCTCCGACAGAGAGCAGAGACCCAGTACTTC	CASSLRQRAETQYF
NA	medium-sized	TRBV25-1	TRBJ1-1	TGTGCCAGCAGCCTTTACAGGGACGCTGAAGCTTTCTTT	CASSLYRDAEAFF
NA	NA	TRBV7-2	TRBJ1-1	TGTGCCAGCAGCTTAGGCAGGGAGAACACTGAAGCTTTCTTT	CASSLGRENTEAFF
NA	NA	TRBV6-5	TRBJ1-2	TGTGCCAGCAGTTACTTGCAGGGGAAAGGCTACACCTTC	CASSYLQGKGYTF
TRBD1	few	TRBV6-2/TRBV6-3	TRBJ2-1	TGTGCCAGCAGTGCCACAGGGGGGATTTACAATGAGCAGTTCTTC	CASSATGGIYNEQFF
TRBD1	NA	TRBV27	TRBJ1-5	TGTGCCAGCAGCCCCGGGACAGGGGCGGGTCAGCCCCAGCATTTT	CASSPGTGAGQPQHF
NA	NA	TRBV28	TRBJ1-6	TGTGCCAGCAGTTTAGGCTCTAGCACCAATTCACCCCTCCACTTT	CASSLGSSTNSPLHF
NA	NA	TRBV6-4	TRBJ2-2	TGTGCCAGCAGTGACTCGAGGGCCGGGGAGCTGTTTTTT	CASSDSRAGELFF
TRBD1	NA	TRBV27	TRBJ2-7	TGTGCCACCTCCGGGACAGGGGTCTACGAGCAGTACTTC	CATSGTGVYEQYF
NA	NA	TRBV19	TRBJ1-2	TGTGCCAGTAGCCGGGGCGGGTATGGCTACACCTTC	CASSRGGYGYTF
NA	NA	TRBV5-1	TRBJ2-2	TGCGCCAGCAGCTTGGAAGGAAAGGCCGGGGAGCTGTTTTTT	CASSLEGKAGELFF
NA	NA	TRBV24-1	TRBJ2-3	TGTGCCACCAGTGACCCTACACGGACTAGCACAGATACGCAGTATTTT	CATSDPTRTSTDTQYF
NA	NA	TRBV27	TRBJ1-6	TGTGCCAGCAAGGGGTCGACCACAGCACCCCTCCACTTT	CASKGSTTAPLHF
NA	NA	TRBV20-1	TRBJ1-5	TGCAGTGCTAGAGATCAAGAAGGGCCTCAAAGGCCCCAGCATTTT	CSARDQEGPQRPQHF
NA	NA	TRBV30	TRBJ1-6	TGTGCCTGGAGTCATCAGGGGAATTCACCCCTCCACTTT	CAWSHQGNSPLHF
TRBD1	few	TRBV15	TRBJ1-1	TGTGCCACCAGCAGAGGACAGGGGAACACTGAAGCTTTCTTT	CATSRGQGNTEAFF
TRBD2	NA	TRBV7-9	TRBJ2-2	TGTGCCAGCAGAACCGGGGGGACTAGCAAACCCGGGGAGCTGTTTTTT	CASRTGGTSKPGELFF
NA	NA	TRBV29-1	TRBJ2-5	TGCAGCGCCTGGACTCCGGAGATGAAGACCCAGTACTTC	CSAWTPEMKTQYF
TRBD1	NA	TRBV7-9	TRBJ1-1	TGTGCCAGCAGCTTAGTTGGACAGGGGGCTGAAGCTTTCTTT	CASSLVGQGAEAFF
NA	few	TRBV10-3	TRBJ1-6	TGTGCCATCAGTGAGCACGGGCAGAAGAATTCACCCCTCCACTTT	CAISEHGQKNSPLHF
NA	NA	TRBV6-1	TRBJ1-5	TGTGCCAGCAATTTGGACGGTAGCAATCAGCCCCAGCATTTT	CASNLDGSNQPQHF
NA	NA	TRBV7-9	TRBJ2-5	TGTGCCAGCAGCCACCTCATGGCCCAAGAGACCCAGTACTTC	CASSHLMAQETQYF
NA	once	TRBV5-1	TRBJ1-5	TGCGCCAGCAGCCCGACCGGGGGGCATCAGCCCCAGCATTTT	CASSPTGGHQPQHF
NA	NA	TRBV2	TRBJ1-2	TGTGCCACAGGGAGAGACGCCTATGGCTACACCTTC	CATGRDAYGYTF
NA	NA	TRBV15	TRBJ2-2	TGTGCCACCAGCAGAGGTACCGGGGAGCTGTTTTTT	CATSRGTGELFF